This T cell receptor (beta chain) was recovered during a study of cytomegalovirus exposure and HLA in healthy donors. Study outcomes and limitations: A later analysis showed that HLA-associated TCR beta chains had undergone more clonal expansion than equally common others. In a later analysis, at a false discovery rate of 0.05, approximately 16,000 TCR beta sequences matched HLA alleles. Some highly shared sequence variants likely arose as a pipeline artifact.

The study ran its PCR with 60 Vbeta and 13 Jbeta primers. TCRdb's table, derived via immunoSEQ multiplex PCR, lists solely in-frame clones and lacks some. Across under 35,000 clones, the top ten clones capture about 0.69% of the sample. Healthy bone marrow donors made up the donors. CDR3 length equals 15 residues. Germline assignment: CDR1 SGHDT and CDR2 YYEEEE. V shed 2 bases and J shed 5 bases, with 16 bases lying between them. A remark on this clone: What it recognizes is unknown.

V gene TRBV5-6 combines with J gene TRBJ2-5, with D perhaps TRBD1 (6 bases). What was sequenced was PBMCs. The clonotype comes from a man under 40 in good health and CMV-seronegative. Here the CDR3 DNA reads TGTGCCAGCAGCTTCCAGGGTGGGGGCGTTGAGACCCAGTACTTC. Its protein product is CASSFQGGGVETQYF.